The 19 T cell receptor beta chains in this list originate from one sample, sequenced in a study of shared clonotypes between healthy human individuals. Method: immunoSEQ multiplex PCR; TCRdb's copy keeps in-frame clones and lacks some. The sample contains about 510,000 clones, roughly 79% of which appear only once. The sequenced sample consisted of PBMCs. The receptors originated from a woman in her 40s in good health. Some clones in this sample may be carry-over from other donors' samples.

The chain carries TRBV28 and TRBJ1-2; possibly TRBD1 for D (6 bases). The V end lost 5 bases, the J end lost 3 bases, and 10 bases lay between the germline ends. CDR3 length: 13 residues. Germline CDR1 is MDHEN and CDR2 is SYDVKM. This chain's CDR3 is CASSTGQYYGYTF. The CDR3 DNA is TGTGCCAGCAGTACCGGACAGTACTATGGCTACACCTTC.

CDR3 coding DNA: TGCGCCAGCAGCCCGGCAGGGGGGGTTAACACTGAAGCTTTCTTT. Translation gives CASSPAGGVNTEAFF. The chain recombines TRBV5-1 with TRBJ1-1; 7 nucleotides agree with TRBD1. CDR3 length: 15 amino acids. With 4 bases clipped from V and 2 bases from J, the junction kept 8 bases outside the gene matches. CDR1 SGHRS and CDR2 YFSETQ come from the germline V gene.

The rearrangement joins TRBV2 to TRBJ2-3; no clear D gene. The CDR3 spans 14 residues. In germline, CDR1 is SNHLY, CDR2 FYNNEI. The ends were cut back, 6 bases at V and 0 bases at J, with 10 bases in the middle. The CDR3 nucleotides read TGTGCCAGCAGGCGGAGCACTAGCACAGATACGCAGTATTTT. This gives the protein CASRRSTSTDTQYF. Complete variable domain (other parts from reference TRBV2 and TRBJ2-3): EPEVTQTPSHQVTQMGQEVILRCVPISNHLYFYWYRQILGQKVEFLVSFYNNEISEKSEIFDDQFSVERPDGSNFTLKIRSTKLEDSAMYFCASRRSTSTDTQYFGPGTRLTVL.

This chain connects TRBV7-6 to TRBJ2-1, with 8 positions matching TRBD1. The CDR3 loop spans 13 amino acids. J gave up 4 bases and V 8 bases, and 4 bases lay outside the gene matches. The germline gives CDR1 SGHVS, CDR2 FNYEAQ. The CDR3 nucleotides read TGTGCCAGCGGACAGGGACCTTACAATGAGCAGTTCTTC. This gives the protein CASGQGPYNEQFF.

The CDR3 region is CASSLDGTGGQETQYF. DNA of the CDR3: TGCGCCAGCAGCTTGGATGGGACAGGGGGCCAAGAGACCCAGTACTTC. The chain has TRBV5-1 and TRBJ2-5, with TRBD1 matching 11 bases. The CDR3 spans 16 residues. In germline, CDR1 is SGHRS, CDR2 YFSETQ. Trimming cost V 0 bases and J 1 base; bases outside gene matches: 2.

About this clone: One end of the junction does not line up with germline, which may come from a read error. The sample contains more than one DNA sequence encoding this CDR3. V and J are TRBV5-6 and TRBJ1-1; D uncertain. Looked up from germline, CDR1 is SGHDT and CDR2 is YYEEEE. CDR3 size: 14 residues. CDR3 residues: CASSLGRRNTEAFF. In DNA, the CDR3 is TGCGCCAGCAGCTTAGGCAGGAGAAACACTGAAGCTTTCTTT.

The rearrangement links TRBV27 to TRBJ1-5; tentatively, D is TRBD1 (5 bases). Trimming stripped 2 bases from V and 9 bases from J, with 14 bases between. This CDR3 region has 14 residues. Germline CDR1 MNHEY, CDR2 SMNVEV (reference sequence). CDR3 DNA sequence: TGTGCCAGCAGTTTAGGGCAGGGCGGGGGGCCCCAGCATTTT. Translation: CASSLGQGGGPQHF.

The chain recombines TRBV11-2 with TRBJ2-7, with 12 positions matching TRBD2. Trimming cost V 1 base and J 6 bases; bases outside gene matches: 13. The CDR3 runs to 18 residues. In germline, CDR1 is SGHAT, CDR2 FQNNGV. CDR3 in amino acids: CASSLAPTRTSGIPEQYF. The DNA for the CDR3 is TGTGCCAGCAGCTTAGCCCCAACAAGGACTAGCGGGATACCCGAGCAGTACTTC.

The genes are TRBV7-9 and TRBJ2-7; D is unclear. V was clipped by 0 bases and J by 5 bases, with 20 bases between them. The CDR3 runs 17 residues. The germline gives CDR1 SEHNR, CDR2 FQNEAQ (reference sequence). CDR3 DNA: TGTGCCAGCAGCTTAGCTATAGCATCCGGGTATAGGGACGAGCAGTACTTC. Translated, it gives CASSLAIASGYRDEQYF.

As for this clone: A much larger clone differs by one base, so this may be a read error. The rearrangement joins TRBV29-1 to TRBJ2-7; D is unclear. The length of the CDR3 is 13 residues. V dropped 4 bases and J dropped 4 bases, with 14 bases sitting between them. Germline V lookup: CDR1 SQVTM, CDR2 ANQGSEA. CDR3 region: CSVGMAVTYEQYF. CDR3 nucleotide sequence: TGCAGCGTTGGCATGGCGGTCACTTACGAGCAGTACTTC.

The chain links TRBV21-1 to TRBJ2-2; the table's D call of TRBD2 was not tested on the DNA. TRBV21-1 is a pseudogene locus. This CDR3 has 17 residues. The CDR3 DNA reads as TGTGCCAGCAGCAAAGTTTCGGGGTATACGAACACCGGGGAGCTGTTTTTT. Translating gives CASSKVSGYTNTGELFF.

The CDR3 region is CASSFLNPAGNTGELFF. In DNA, the CDR3 is TGTGCCAGCAGCTTTCTCAACCCGGCAGGGAACACCGGGGAGCTGTTTTTT. The rearrangement uses TRBV7-6 and TRBJ2-2; D ambiguous. Germline CDR1 reads SGHVS; CDR2 reads FNYEAQ. V was shortened by 3 bases and J by 1 base, with 15 bases between the two germline ends. The CDR3 is 17 amino acids.

The gene calls are TRBV6-9 and TRBJ2-5; 7 bases fit TRBD2. The J call may be incorrect, as the DNA end agrees better with TRBJ2-7. This CDR3 spans 12 amino acids. The germline V gene has CDR1 MNHGY and CDR2 SVAAGI. The CDR3: CASSWTSYEQYF. The CDR3 region has the DNA TGTGCCAGCAGTTGGACTAGCTACGAGCAGTACTTC.

This clone has just one count. The chain's CDR3 is CASSLVPGLAGGPGDTQYF. The CDR3 nucleotides are TGTGCCAGCAGCTTAGTCCCGGGACTAGCGGGAGGGCCGGGAGATACGCAGTATTTT. This chain uses TRBV11-2 with TRBJ2-3; 16 nucleotides match TRBD2. With 1 base clipped from V and 5 bases from J, the junction kept 9 bases outside the gene matches. CDR1 is SGHAT and CDR2 is FQNNGV in the germline V gene. The CDR3 covers 19 residues.

The chain's CDR3 is CSVGGGDTQYF. DNA of the CDR3: TGCAGCGTTGGGGGGGGAGATACGCAGTATTTT. The rearrangement links TRBV29-1 to TRBJ2-3, with TRBD2 identical over 7 bases. Germline CDR1 reads SQVTM; CDR2 reads ANQGSEA. The CDR3 has 11 amino acids. J gave up 5 bases and V 4 bases, and 0 bases lay outside the gene matches.

Notes on this clone: Its ends do not fully match the called genes, so a read error is possible. The gene calls are TRBV18 and TRBJ2-7; D call uncertain. The CDR3 runs 12 residues. Germline V CDR1 and CDR2: KGHSH, LQKENI. CDR3: CASSNPSNEQYF. The DNA of the CDR3 is TGTGCCAGCTCTAACCCCTCCAACGAGCAGTACTTC.

V and J are TRBV18 and TRBJ1-5; TRBD1 matches 9 bases. V lost 1 base and J lost 11; bases outside the gene matches: 6. The CDR3 spans 14 residues. Germline V gene lookup returns CDR1 KGHSH and CDR2 LQKENI. The CDR3 reads CASSPQGTGPTQHF. CDR3 in DNA: TGTGCCAGCTCACCACAGGGGACAGGGCCGACCCAGCATTTT.

This clone was seen only once. The rearrangement links TRBV21-1 to TRBJ2-7; the table's D gene call, TRBD2, was not cross checked with the DNA. TRBV21-1 is tagged as a pseudogene. The CDR3 is 15 residues long. The CDR3 nucleotides are TGTGCCAGCAGCATGGCTAGCGGGGGTAAGTGGGAGCAGTACTTC. Protein sequence: CASSMASGGKWEQYF.

This clone was counted a single time. The V and J genes are TRBV5-1 and TRBJ1-3; D gene unclear. Per the germline V gene, CDR1 is SGHRS and CDR2 is YFSETQ. The CDR3 has 15 residues. V lost 0 bases, J lost 4 bases, and 11 bases lay in between. The CDR3 loop is CASSLAGVGGNTIYF. DNA for the CDR3: TGCGCCAGCAGCTTGGCCGGGGTAGGAGGAAACACCATATATTTT.